This T cell receptor (beta chain) was identified during a study of vaccination and CD4 T cells after COVID-19. This clonotype was counted between two and nine times. Its antigen is undetermined. As for treatment: roughly 11-day PBMC culture with coronavirus spike peptide pools or control peptides (ViraFEST assay). The unexposed donor gave CD4+ T cells before the COVID-19 pandemic (2011-2018). The CDR3 contains 13 residues. Germline loops: CDR1 LNHNV, CDR2 YYDKDF (reference sequence). Trimming shortened V by 5 bases and J by 8 bases, and 15 bases separated the two germline ends. Cultured CD4+ T-cell DNA underwent Oncomine TCR Beta short-read sequencing. One entry per CDR3 protein results from TCRdb running MiXCR on the PCR reads. Counted here are some 6,900 distinct CDR3 sequences, over 50% occurring once; the ten biggest clones make up under 40%.

What was sequenced was CD4+ T cells from blood, cultured in vitro. The V and J genes are TRBV15 and TRBJ1-2; D possibly corresponds to TRBD1 (5 bases). This sequence originates from a human donor in good health. The CDR3 DNA sequence: TGTGCCACCAGCGCGGACACTGTGGGAGGCTACACCTTC. It codes for CATSADTVGGYTF.